Detailed here is one T cell receptor (beta chain). Antigen specificity is unknown. This sample stems from a study of blood T cells in healthy people across ages. Germline V gene data show CDR1 as MNHEY and CDR2 as SVGEGT. The V segment lost 7 bases and the J segment 13 bases; nucleotides outside the gene matches: 12. The CDR3 runs to 13 residues. Primers used in a second PCR of roughly 6 to 12 cycles were a sample-barcoded 5' primer and a J-beta primer mix. A single record per CDR3 protein comes from TCRdb applying MiXCR to the 5' RACE reads. Of hundreds of thousands of distinct CDR3 sequences listed, roughly three fifths are singletons. Study findings and constraints: From one million sequenced T cells, diversity estimates were lower bounds. Measured against age, TCR beta diversity per million T cells decreased in a roughly linear manner.

Sequencing input: blood. This clonotype was sampled from a man between 40 and 49 years old in good health. The genes are TRBV6-2 or TRBV6-3 and TRBJ2-1; 8 bases are shared with TRBD1. This CDR3 reads CASTNDRGETQFF. The CDR3, as DNA: TGTGCCAGCACCAACGACAGGGGAGAGACCCAGTTCTTC.